This TCR beta chain derives from a study of regulatory T cells in long-lasting Graves disease. V lost 2 bases, J lost 4 bases, and 7 bases stayed unmatched. This CDR3 has 17 amino acids. Per germline, CDR1 LGHDT and CDR2 YNNKEL (reference sequence). Time point described: newly diagnosed GD, antithyroid drugs for less than 3 months. The TCR library was made from RNA extracted from PBMCs. Relying on iRepertoire HTBI primers and Arm-PCR of CDR3 regions, the team built TCR beta libraries. From the multiplex PCR reads, TCRdb called clonotypes with MiXCR, one entry per CDR3 protein. This table holds about 360,000 distinct CDR3 sequences, about a sixth found once. Only a few counts were recorded for this clonotype. Its antigen is not identified. General observations from the study: Accuracy may have been reduced by the small sample size.

The same sample was also studied in work on T cells in Graves' hyperthyroidism and ophthalmopathy. As that study records: The diagnostic basis comprised clinical symptoms, serum thyroxine and TRAb, thyroid ultrasound and orbital computed tomography. The primer set for the first-round RT-PCR of the TCR CDR3 was HTBI.

The sample was peripheral blood mononuclear cells (PBMCs), taken at new diagnosis, from a patient treated with antithyroid drugs. This chain uses TRBV3-1 with TRBJ2-1; 11 positions agree with TRBD2. This sequence originates from a woman aged 18 to 35 with Graves disease. CDR3 coding DNA: TGTGCCAGCAGCCAAAGACTAGCGGGGACCCAATACAATGAGCAGTTCTTC. Protein sequence: CASSQRLAGTQYNEQFF.